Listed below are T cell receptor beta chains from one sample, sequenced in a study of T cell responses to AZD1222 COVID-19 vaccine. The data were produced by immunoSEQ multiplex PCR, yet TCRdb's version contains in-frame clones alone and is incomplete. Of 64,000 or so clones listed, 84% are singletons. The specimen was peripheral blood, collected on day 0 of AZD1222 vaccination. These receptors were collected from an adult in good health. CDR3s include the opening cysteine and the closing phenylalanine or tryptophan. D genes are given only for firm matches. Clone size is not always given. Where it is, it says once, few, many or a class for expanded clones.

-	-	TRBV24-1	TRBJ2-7	CATSDYHGRGEQYF	TGTGCCACCAGTGATTATCATGGGAGGGGGGAGCAGTACTTC
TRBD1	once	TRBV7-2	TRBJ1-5	CASSQGGAGQPQHF	TGTGCCAGCAGCCAGGGGGGGGCAGGGCAGCCCCAGCATTTT
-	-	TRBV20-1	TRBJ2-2	CSARGQITGELFF	TGCAGTGCTCGTGGACAAATCACCGGGGAGCTGTTTTTT
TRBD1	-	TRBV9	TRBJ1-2	CASSVGGTGEYYGYTF	TGTGCCAGCAGCGTAGGGGGGACAGGGGAGTACTATGGCTACACCTTC
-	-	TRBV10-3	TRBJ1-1	CAISGSNTEAFF	TGTGCCATCAGTGGGTCGAACACTGAAGCTTTCTTT
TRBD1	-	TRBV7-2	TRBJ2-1	CASSLRTGIYNEQFF	TGTGCCAGCAGCTTAAGGACAGGGATCTACAATGAGCAGTTCTTC
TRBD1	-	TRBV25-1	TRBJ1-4	CASSGGGYEKLFF	TGTGCCAGTTCTGGAGGGGGCTATGAAAAACTGTTTTTT
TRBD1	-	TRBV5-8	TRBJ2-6	CASKQGRSGANVLTF	TGTGCCAGTAAACAGGGGCGGTCTGGGGCCAACGTCCTGACTTTC
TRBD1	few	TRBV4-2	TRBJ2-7	CATTQDDWGTGKPYEQYF	TGTGCCACCACCCAAGACGACTGGGGGACAGGCAAACCTTACGAGCAGTACTTC
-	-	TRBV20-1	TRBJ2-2	CSAEGTGELFF	TGCAGTGCTGAGGGCACCGGGGAGCTGTTTTTT
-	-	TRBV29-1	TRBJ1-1	CSVEDRGVGEAFF	TGCAGCGTTGAAGACAGGGGAGTGGGTGAAGCTTTCTTT
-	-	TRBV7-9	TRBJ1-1	CASSSWRGNTEAFF	TGTGCCAGCAGCTCCTGGAGGGGGAACACTGAAGCTTTCTTT
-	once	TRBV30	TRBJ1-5	CAWSVRRNQPQHF	TGTGCCTGGAGTGTACGGCGCAATCAGCCCCAGCATTTT
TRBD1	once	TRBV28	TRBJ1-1	CASSPQGVRNTEAFF	TGTGCCAGCAGTCCACAGGGGGTCAGGAACACTGAAGCTTTCTTT
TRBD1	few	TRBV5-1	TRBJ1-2	CASSLEGQGAGYTF	TGCGCCAGCAGCTTGGAGGGACAGGGGGCAGGCTACACCTTC
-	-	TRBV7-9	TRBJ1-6	CASGDTYNSPLHF	TGTGCCAGCGGCGACACTTATAATTCACCCCTCCACTTT
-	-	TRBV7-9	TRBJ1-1	CASSPGVRIEAFF	TGTGCCAGCAGCCCGGGGGTCAGGATTGAAGCTTTCTTT
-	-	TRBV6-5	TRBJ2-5	CASSPRGGDRETQYF	TGTGCCAGCAGCCCACGGGGAGGCGATCGGGAGACCCAGTACTTC
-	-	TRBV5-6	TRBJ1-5	CASSSPGSGPQHF	TGTGCCAGCAGCTCGCCGGGCTCTGGGCCCCAGCATTTT
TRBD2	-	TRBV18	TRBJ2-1	CASSPWGRVNEQFF	TGTGCCAGCTCACCATGGGGGAGGGTCAATGAGCAGTTCTTC
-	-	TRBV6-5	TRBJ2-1	CASIYSSYNEQFF	TGTGCCAGCATTTACAGCTCCTACAATGAGCAGTTCTTC
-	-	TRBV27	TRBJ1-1	CASSFSTAEDAFF	TGTGCCAGCAGTTTTAGTACGGCAGAGGACGCTTTCTTT
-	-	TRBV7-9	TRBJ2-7	CASSSSGALPSYEQYF	TGTGCCAGCAGTTCCTCAGGGGCCCTTCCTTCCTACGAGCAGTACTTC
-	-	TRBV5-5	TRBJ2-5	CASSLPREGAGETQYF	TGTGCCAGCAGCCTCCCTCGTGAGGGGGCGGGGGAGACCCAGTACTTC
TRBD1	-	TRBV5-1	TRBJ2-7	CASSSTGQGAQYF	TGCGCCAGCAGCAGCACCGGACAGGGCGCGCAGTACTTC
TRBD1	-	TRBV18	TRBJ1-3	CASSPNRGSGNTIYF	TGTGCCAGCTCACCGAACAGGGGATCTGGAAACACCATATATTTT
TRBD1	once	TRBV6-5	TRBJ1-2	CASSLDRATYGYTF	TGTGCCAGCAGTCTGGACAGGGCCACCTATGGCTACACCTTC
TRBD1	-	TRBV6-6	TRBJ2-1	CASKRDRSYNEQFF	TGTGCCAGTAAACGGGACAGGAGTTACAATGAGCAGTTCTTC
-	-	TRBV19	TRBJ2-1	CASSASGRYNEQFF	TGTGCCAGTAGTGCGTCGGGCAGATACAATGAGCAGTTCTTC
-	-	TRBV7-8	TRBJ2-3	CASSSWPMTDTQYF	TGTGCCAGCAGCTCGTGGCCCATGACAGATACGCAGTATTTT